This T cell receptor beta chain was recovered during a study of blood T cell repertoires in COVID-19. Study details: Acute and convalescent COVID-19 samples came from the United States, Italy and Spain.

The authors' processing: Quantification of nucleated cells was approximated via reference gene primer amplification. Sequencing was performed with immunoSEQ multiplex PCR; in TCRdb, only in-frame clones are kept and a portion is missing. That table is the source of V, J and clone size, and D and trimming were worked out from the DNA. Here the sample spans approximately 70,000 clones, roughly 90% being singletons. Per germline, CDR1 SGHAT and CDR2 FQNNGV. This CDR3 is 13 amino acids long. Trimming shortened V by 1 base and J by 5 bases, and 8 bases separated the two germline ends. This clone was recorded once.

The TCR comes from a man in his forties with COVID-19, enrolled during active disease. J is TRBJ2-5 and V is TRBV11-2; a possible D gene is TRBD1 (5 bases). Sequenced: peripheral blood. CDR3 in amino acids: CASSLGGLETQYF. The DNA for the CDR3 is TGTGCCAGCAGCTTAGGGGGCCTTGAGACCCAGTACTTC.